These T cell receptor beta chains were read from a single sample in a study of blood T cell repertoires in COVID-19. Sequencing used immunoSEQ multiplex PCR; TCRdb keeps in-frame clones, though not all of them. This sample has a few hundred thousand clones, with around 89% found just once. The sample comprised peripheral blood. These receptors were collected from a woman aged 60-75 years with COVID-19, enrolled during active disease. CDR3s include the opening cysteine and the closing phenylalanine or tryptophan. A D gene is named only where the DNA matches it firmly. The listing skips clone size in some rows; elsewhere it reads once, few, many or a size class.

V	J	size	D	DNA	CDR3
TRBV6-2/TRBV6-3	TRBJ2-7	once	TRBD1	TGTGCCAGCAGTTACGAGGCAGGGGGCCACGAGCAGTACTTC	CASSYEAGGHEQYF
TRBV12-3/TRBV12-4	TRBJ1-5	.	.	TGTGCCAGCAGTTTGGCCGGGGATCAGCCCCAGCATTTT	CASSLAGDQPQHF
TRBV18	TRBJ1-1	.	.	TGTGCCAGCTCACCCGAGGCCATGATCGAAGCTTTCTTT	CASSPEAMIEAFF
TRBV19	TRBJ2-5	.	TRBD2	TGTGCCAGTAGTCGACGCGGGGGGCGAGAGACCCAGTACTTC	CASSRRGGRETQYF
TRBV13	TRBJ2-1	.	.	TGTGCCAGCAGCCCAGGTAGGAATGAGCAGTTCTTC	CASSPGRNEQFF
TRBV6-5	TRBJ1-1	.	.	TGTGCCAGCAAAGAACGGGGGACTGAAGCTTTCTTT	CASKERGTEAFF
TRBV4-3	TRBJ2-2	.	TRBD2	TGCGCCAGCAGCCATGGGACTAGCGGGGGGCGCGGCGGGGAGCTGTTTTTT	CASSHGTSGGRGGELFF
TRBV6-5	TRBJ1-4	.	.	TGTGCCAGCAGCTTCAGGACACCTAATGAAAAACTGTTTTTT	CASSFRTPNEKLFF
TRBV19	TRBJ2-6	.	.	TGTGCCAGTAGTGCCTATCCAGGGGCTGGGGCCAACGTCCTGACTTTC	CASSAYPGAGANVLTF
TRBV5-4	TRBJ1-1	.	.	TGTGCCAGCAGTCTGACAGCCCTTTCGAACACTGAAGCTTTCTTT	CASSLTALSNTEAFF
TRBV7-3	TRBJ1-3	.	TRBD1	TGTGCCAGCAGCGTAGACAGGGGGCGGTATGGTGGAAACACCATATATTTT	CASSVDRGRYGGNTIYF
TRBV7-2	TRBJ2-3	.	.	TGTGCCAGCAGCTGGACCGGGGAGTTCACAGATACGCAGTATTTT	CASSWTGEFTDTQYF
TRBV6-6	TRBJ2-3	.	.	TGTGCCAGCAGTTCGGGCACAGATACGCAGTATTTT	CASSSGTDTQYF
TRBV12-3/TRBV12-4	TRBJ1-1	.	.	TGTGCCAGCGAGGGGGGGCCGGGCACTGAAGCTTTCTTT	CASEGGPGTEAFF
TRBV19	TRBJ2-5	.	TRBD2	TGTGCCAGTAGTATTACTAGCGGGGGGTCCTTCCAAGAGACCCAGTACTTC	CASSITSGGSFQETQYF